This passage covers 29 T cell receptor beta chains from one sample sequenced in a study of T cells in pancreatic ductal adenocarcinoma. Generated by immunoSEQ multiplex PCR, the TCRdb table keeps only in-frame clones and is missing some. The sample gives roughly 100,000 clones, about 96% of which show up once; around 2.9% is in the top ten. Surgery without prior neoadjuvant therapy was the treatment of the selected pancreatic ductal adenocarcinoma patients. The specimen sequenced was PBMCs. The receptors here all came from a human donor with pancreatic ductal adenocarcinoma.

The rearrangement joins TRBV12-2 to TRBJ2-7; the table's D call, TRBD2, was not checked against the DNA. TRBV12-2 is given as a pseudogene. The CDR3 totals 17 residues. The chain's CDR3 is CASRLGRSSGHSYEQYF. CDR3 nucleotide sequence: TGTGCAAGTCGCTTAGGAAGGTCTAGCGGGCACTCCTACGAGCAGTACTTC.

This clone appeared once. This chain uses TRBV5-1 with TRBJ2-7; a weak D match, TRBD1 (5 bases). Trimming left V 5 bases short and J 3 bases short, with 6 bases between. Germline CDR1 and CDR2: SGHRS and YFSETQ. CDR3 length: 11 amino acids. The CDR3 protein is CASRDSYEQYF. In DNA, the CDR3 is TGCGCCAGCAGAGACAGCTACGAGCAGTACTTC.

The chain has TRBV5-1 and TRBJ1-3; D is unclear. V lost 4 bases and J 0 bases, leaving 11 bases between the germline ends. The CDR3 sequence is 15 residues long. CDR1 and CDR2 from the germline V gene are SGHRS and YFSETQ. The DNA for the CDR3 is TGCGCCAGCAGCCTGGACGGGAGCTCTGGAAACACCATATATTTT. Its translation is CASSLDGSSGNTIYF.

The chain couples TRBV19 to TRBJ2-1; TRBD2 agrees at 12 bases. This CDR3 has 14 residues. J lost 9 bases, V lost 2 bases, and 2 bases had no gene match. The germline gives CDR1 LNHDA, CDR2 SQIVND (reference sequence). Here the CDR3 reads CASSILAGGGEQFF. The CDR3 DNA reads as TGTGCCAGTAGTATACTAGCGGGAGGGGGTGAGCAGTTCTTC.

The chain joins TRBV18 to TRBJ2-7, with D perhaps TRBD1 (5 bases). In germline, CDR1 is KGHSH, CDR2 LQKENI. The CDR3 is 14 residues long. V lost 3 bases to trimming and J lost 4 bases, with 13 bases between them. In nucleotides, the CDR3 is TGTGCCAGCTCACCGAAGGGGCTGGAGTACGAGCAGTACTTC. Amino acid sequence: CASSPKGLEYEQYF.

The chain carries TRBV7-2 and TRBJ2-1, with TRBD2 identical over 8 bases. J lost 2 bases, V lost 2 bases, and 2 bases had no gene match. Germline V gene data show CDR1 as SGHTA and CDR2 as FQGNSA. This CDR3 has 15 residues. The chain's CDR3 is CASSLLAGTYNEQFF. CDR3 sequence (DNA): TGTGCCAGCAGCTTACTAGCGGGTACCTACAATGAGCAGTTCTTC.

J is TRBJ1-1 and V is TRBV4-2; D is possibly TRBD1 (5 bases). CDR3 length: 13 amino acids. CDR1 is LGHNA, CDR2 YNFKEQ, per germline. V gave up 2 bases and J gave up 6 bases, with 10 bases separating them. The CDR3, as DNA: TGTGCCAGCAGCCAATTTGGGGACTCTGAAGCTTTCTTT. The encoded protein is CASSQFGDSEAFF.

The V gene is TRBV9, the J gene TRBJ2-1, with D maybe TRBD2 (7 bases). Germline CDR1 is SGDLS and CDR2 is YYNGEE. The CDR3 spans 16 residues. Trimming stripped 2 bases from V and 7 bases from J, with 19 bases between. This chain's CDR3 is CASSVGGGAPNNEQFF. The CDR3 DNA reads TGTGCCAGCAGCGTGGGTGGGGGGGCGCCCAATAATGAGCAGTTCTTC. The variable domain in full, completed from reference TRBV9 and TRBJ2-1, reads DSGVTQTPKHLITATGQRVTLRCSPRSGDLSVYWYQQSLDQGLQFLIQYYNGEERAKGNILERFSAQQFPDLHSELNLSSLELGDSALYFCASSVGGGAPNNEQFFGPGTRLTVL.

The chain recombines TRBV27 with TRBJ2-7, with D possibly being TRBD2 (6 bases). CDR3 length: 13 residues. Per germline, CDR1 MNHEY and CDR2 SMNVEV (reference sequence). Trimming removed 5 bases from V and 7 bases from J, with 15 bases in between. The CDR3 loop is CASSITEGLEQYF. CDR3 in DNA: TGTGCCAGCAGTATCACGGAGGGGTTGGAGCAGTACTTC.

This rearrangement joins TRBV19 to TRBJ2-3, with 8 positions matching TRBD2. Germline V gene sequence: CDR1 LNHDA, CDR2 SQIVND (reference sequence). V was pared by 5 bases and J by 2 bases, with 12 bases of the junction left unmatched. This CDR3 is 17 amino acids long. CDR3 bases: TGTGCCAGTAGTTTGGGGGCAGCGGGAGACGCCACAGATACGCAGTATTTT. It translates to CASSLGAAGDATDTQYF.

This sequence joins TRBV6-5 and TRBJ2-7; D might be TRBD1 (6 bases). This CDR3 has 14 residues. CDR1 and CDR2 (germline): MNHEY, SVGAGI. The V end lost 5 bases, the J end lost 6 bases, and 17 bases lay between the germline ends. The CDR3 protein is CASSQRDTQAEQYF. The CDR3 coding sequence is TGTGCCAGCAGTCAACGGGACACCCAGGCCGAGCAGTACTTC.

CDR3 in DNA: TGTGCCTGGAGTGTCGCGGGGTTTAATGAAAAACTGTTTTTT. The encoded protein is CAWSVAGFNEKLFF. The chain carries TRBV30 and TRBJ1-4; D not resolved. The CDR3 spans 14 residues. With 0 bases removed from V and 4 bases from J, the gap between germline ends came to 9 bases. The germline gives CDR1 GTSNPN, CDR2 SVGIG (reference sequence).

The chain joins TRBV15 to TRBJ1-5, with D tentatively TRBD1 (6 bases). V lost 0 bases and J 2 bases, leaving 11 bases between the germline ends. CDR1 is LNHNV and CDR2 is YYDKDF in the germline V gene (reference sequence). CDR3 length equals 16 residues. CDR3 protein: CATSRDRGGRNQPQHF. The DNA for the CDR3 is TGTGCCACCAGCAGAGATCGCGGGGGCCGCAATCAGCCCCAGCATTTT.

The V and J genes are TRBV6-5 and TRBJ1-2; 10 bases match TRBD1. The CDR3 loop spans 16 amino acids. V lost 0 bases to trimming and J lost 7 bases; unmatched junction nucleotides: 8. In germline, CDR1 is MNHEY, CDR2 SVGAGI. This CDR3 reads CASSYSGFRDRGGYTF. The DNA for the CDR3 is TGTGCCAGCAGTTACTCGGGGTTCAGGGACAGGGGTGGCTACACCTTC.

The rearrangement links TRBV6-5 to TRBJ2-5, with TRBD1 matching 7 bases. CDR3 length equals 15 residues. From germline, CDR1 is MNHEY and CDR2 SVGAGI. The V segment lost 2 bases and the J segment 7 bases; nucleotides outside the gene matches: 10. This chain's CDR3 is CASSYKARGLGTQYF. CDR3 nucleotides: TGTGCCAGCAGTTACAAGGCGAGGGGGCTGGGGACCCAGTACTTC.

The rearrangement joins TRBV6-4 to TRBJ2-6; unclear D gene. Trimming removed 6 bases from V and 1 base from J, with 7 bases in between. The CDR3 extends over 14 amino acids. Germline CDR1 is MRHNA and CDR2 is SNTAGT. CDR3 DNA sequence: TGTGCCAGCAGCCCGAGTTCTGGGGCCAACGTCCTGACTTTC. It is translated as CASSPSSGANVLTF.

The chain has TRBV5-1 and TRBJ2-3; D not resolved. The germline V and J ends were trimmed by 3 bases and 4 bases, with 9 bases remaining between them. The germline CDR1 and CDR2 sequences are SGHRS and YFSETQ. The CDR3 covers 13 residues. CDR3 nucleotides: TGCGCCAGCAGCTCTGAAACGGCAGATACGCAGTATTTT. Protein product: CASSSETADTQYF.

The rearrangement uses TRBV4-3 and TRBJ2-3; D gene unclear. This CDR3 comprises 15 residues. The V end lost 1 base, the J end lost 2 bases, and 10 bases lay between the germline ends. Germline CDR1 is LGHNA and CDR2 is YSLEER. The CDR3 is CASSQALPPTDTQYF. CDR3 coding DNA: TGCGCCAGCAGCCAAGCACTCCCCCCCACAGATACGCAGTATTTT.

V gene TRBV5-1 combines with J gene TRBJ2-7; possibly TRBD1 for D (5 bases). V lost 0 bases and J 4 bases, leaving 8 bases between the germline ends. Germline CDR1 SGHRS, CDR2 YFSETQ. The CDR3 has 13 residues. The CDR3 DNA is TGCGCCAGCAGCTTGGACAGGCTATACGAGCAGTACTTC. It is translated as CASSLDRLYEQYF.

The gene calls are TRBV7-3 and TRBJ2-5, with a tentative D call TRBD2 (6 bases). The CDR3 spans 13 residues. Germline CDR1 is SGHTA and CDR2 is FQGTGA. V was cut by 2 bases and J by 7 bases, with 11 bases left in between. The CDR3 region is CASSLPGVVTQYF. The DNA of the CDR3 is TGTGCCAGCAGCTTACCGGGAGTGGTGACCCAGTACTTC.

The rearrangement links TRBV7-2 to TRBJ2-3, with 9 positions matching TRBD2. J lost 5 bases, V lost 1 base, and 10 bases had no gene match. The CDR3 spans 17 residues. Germline values: CDR1 SGHTA, CDR2 FQGNSA. This chain's CDR3 is CASSLGASGTYQDTQYF. The CDR3 DNA sequence: TGTGCCAGCAGCTTAGGGGCTAGCGGGACCTATCAAGATACGCAGTATTTT.

The rearrangement joins TRBV6-1 to TRBJ2-3, with 11 bases matching TRBD2. Unmatched junction bases numbered 3, after V lost 7 bases and J lost 0 bases. Germline assignment: CDR1 MNHNS and CDR2 SASEGT. The CDR3 totals 15 residues. CDR3 in amino acids: CASIGTSGSTDTQYF. The CDR3 nucleotides read TGTGCCAGCATTGGGACTAGCGGCAGCACAGATACGCAGTATTTT.

The chain has TRBV7-8 and TRBJ2-2; D ambiguous. V lost 0 bases and J lost 1, with 3 bases in between. CDR1 and CDR2 from the germline V gene are SGHVS and FQNEAQ. The CDR3 has 14 residues. The DNA of the CDR3 is TGTGCCAGCAGCTTAGCCGGGAACACCGGGGAGCTGTTTTTT. It specifies CASSLAGNTGELFF. Using reference TRBV7-8 and TRBJ2-2 for the parts outside the CDR3, the full variable domain is GAGVSQSPRYKVAKRGQDVALRCDPISGHVSLFWYQQALGQGPEFLTYFQNEAQLDKSGLPSDRFFAERPEGSVSTLKIQRTQQEDSAVYLCASSLAGNTGELFFGEGSRLTVL.

The chain employs TRBV18 and TRBJ2-1; 7 bases agree with TRBD2. Unmatched junction bases numbered 10, after V lost 4 bases and J lost 4 bases. Germline assignment: CDR1 KGHSH and CDR2 LQKENI. This CDR3 region has 16 residues. For the CDR3, the DNA is TGTGCCAGCTCACAACTCGGCGGGAGTGCGTACAATGAGCAGTTCTTC. Protein sequence: CASSQLGGSAYNEQFF. The variable domain in full, with the rest retrieved from reference TRBV18 and TRBJ2-1, is NAGVMQNPRHLVRRRGQEARLRCSPMKGHSHVYWYRQLPEEGLKFMVYLQKENIIDESGMPKERFSAEFPKEGPSILRIQQVVRGDSAAYFCASSQLGGSAYNEQFFGPGTRLTVL.

The chain carries TRBV18 and TRBJ2-7; a weak D match, TRBD1 (5 bases). V was shortened by 5 bases and J by 5 bases, with 13 bases between the two germline ends. Germline V gene lookup returns CDR1 KGHSH and CDR2 LQKENI. This CDR3 comprises 13 residues. For the CDR3, the DNA is TGTGCCAGCTCAGGGGCGCTTAAGGACGAGCAGTACTTC. It yields the protein CASSGALKDEQYF.

This clone occurred once. CDR3 loop: CASSQANIQPQHF. In nucleotides, the CDR3 is TGTGCCAGTAGTCAGGCGAACATACAGCCCCAGCATTTT. This chain uses TRBV19 with TRBJ1-5; D ambiguous. With 5 bases removed from V and 7 bases from J, the gap between germline ends came to 12 bases. The CDR3 sequence is 13 residues long. Germline CDR1 and CDR2: LNHDA and SQIVND (reference sequence). The full variable domain, rest sourced from reference TRBV19 and TRBJ1-5, is DGGITQSPKYLFRKEGQNVTLSCEQNLNHDAMYWYRQDPGQGLRLIYYSQIVNDFQKGDIAEGYSVSREKKESFPLTVTSAQKNPTAFYLCASSQANIQPQHFGDGTRLSIL.

This chain joins TRBV19 and TRBJ2-3, with D uncertain. CDR1 LNHDA and CDR2 SQIVND come from the germline V gene (reference sequence). Trimming took off 10 bases at V and 1 base at J, with 12 bases between the two ends. The CDR3 is 13 amino acids. The CDR3 nucleotides read TGTGCCACTAGGGTGGTAGGCACAGATACGCAGTATTTT. Amino acids: CATRVVGTDTQYF.

The chain carries TRBV6-5 and TRBJ2-5; the D is unclear. V lost 0 bases to trimming and J lost 7 bases, with 9 bases between them. This CDR3 comprises 13 residues. Germline V CDR1 and CDR2: MNHEY, SVGAGI. The CDR3 loop is CASSYSNPGTQYF. The CDR3 DNA reads TGTGCCAGCAGTTACTCTAACCCGGGGACCCAGTACTTC.

V gene TRBV30 combines with J gene TRBJ2-6, with D perhaps matching TRBD2 (7 bases). V gave up 6 bases and J gave up 4 bases, with 19 bases separating them. The germline CDR1 and CDR2 sequences are GTSNPN and SVGIG (reference sequence). This CDR3 is 16 amino acids long. The CDR3 coding sequence is TGTGCCTGCACGGGGGGCCGGTTCGGAGGGGCCAACGTCCTGACTTTC. Its protein is CACTGGRFGGANVLTF.